A single sample gave rise to the 13 T cell receptor beta chains below, sequenced in a study of Graves' ophthalmopathy and Graves' hyperthyroidism. The authors amplified TCR beta CDR3 regions, and they did so from RNA transcripts for repertoire sequencing. Scientists carried out first-round RT-PCR using HTBI primers and then a second-round multiplex PCR. TCRdb reprocessed the multiplex PCR reads via MiXCR and lists one record per CDR3 protein. The data hold a few hundred thousand distinct CDR3 sequences, with roughly 15% observed a single time. What was sequenced was peripheral blood. The receptors derive from an adult man with Graves' ophthalmopathy.

This clonotype was seen repeatedly, ten times or more. J is TRBJ2-7 and V is TRBV5-1; possible D gene TRBD2, 8 bases. The ends were cut back, 2 bases at V and 6 bases at J, with 27 bases in the middle. CDR3 length: 18 amino acids. Looked up from germline, CDR1 is SGHRS and CDR2 is YFSETQ. The CDR3 spells CASSFERGRIVAGSEQYF. In DNA, the CDR3 is TGCGCCAGCAGCTTCGAGAGGGGGCGTATAGTAGCGGGAAGCGAGCAGTACTTC.

CDR3 amino acids: CASRTETGGTGELFF. The DNA for the CDR3 is TGTGCCAGCAGGACAGAGACAGGAGGTACCGGGGAGCTGTTTTTT. The rearrangement uses TRBV6-1 and TRBJ2-2, with D maybe TRBD1 (6 bases). The CDR3 covers 15 residues. V gave up 6 bases and J gave up 5 bases, with 16 bases separating them. Germline values: CDR1 MNHNS, CDR2 SASEGT.

In this sample, this clonotype turned up many times. This chain connects TRBV7-9 to TRBJ1-1; D remains ambiguous. Trimming pared 5 bases from V and 0 bases from J, leaving 7 bases between. Germline assignment: CDR1 SEHNR and CDR2 FQNEAQ (reference sequence). This CDR3 spans 13 amino acids. Here the CDR3 reads CASSPPMNTEAFF. Here the CDR3 DNA reads TGTGCCAGCAGCCCCCCTATGAACACTGAAGCTTTCTTT. Based on the CDR3 plus reference TRBV7-9 and TRBJ1-1, the full variable domain is DTGVSQNPRHKITKRGQNVTFRCDPISEHNRLYWYRQTLGQGPEFLTYFQNEAQLEKSRLLSDRFSAERPKGSFSTLEIQRTEQGDSAMYLCASSPPMNTEAFFGQGTRLTVV.

With regard to this clonotype: The junction shows a germline mismatch at one end, possibly a read error. V is TRBV19 and J is TRBJ1-5; D is unresolved. There are 15 residues in the CDR3. Germline lookup yields CDR1 LNHDA and CDR2 SQIVND (reference sequence). The CDR3 nucleotides read TGTGCCAGTATGTCCGCGGTGCACAGCAATCAGCCCCAGCGTTTT. This translates into CASMSAVHSNQPQRF.

This clonotype was seen at least ten times. The chain couples TRBV12-3 or TRBV12-4 to TRBJ1-5; possible D gene TRBD1, 6 bases. This CDR3 comprises 14 residues. V lost 5 bases and J lost 3, with 11 bases in between. The DNA of the CDR3 is TGTGCCAGCAGTGGAGGGGGTTCCAATCAGCCCCAGCATTTT. Its protein is CASSGGGSNQPQHF.

In regard to this clonotype: This clone may be a read error of a much larger clone one base away. The CDR3 protein is CTSSIAGMLEGVTEAFF. CDR3 coding DNA: TGTACCAGTAGTATAGCGGGTATGTTGGAGGGTGTCACTGAAGCTTTCTTT. This rearrangement joins TRBV19 to TRBJ1-1; D unclear. The CDR3 runs 17 residues. Germline CDR1 LNHDA, CDR2 SQIVND (reference sequence).

As regards this clonotype: Its ends do not fully match the called genes, so a read error is possible. This chain joins TRBV27 and TRBJ2-5; D call uncertain. There are 12 residues in the CDR3. Germline V gene sequence: CDR1 MNHEY, CDR2 SMNVEV (reference sequence). Written as DNA, the CDR3 is TGTGCCGGCAGTTCGCGCCGAGGCGCCCAGTACTTC. It translates to CAGSSRRGAQYF.

Only a few counts were recorded for this clonotype. J is TRBJ2-5 and V is TRBV27; no definite D call. There are 13 residues in the CDR3. Trimming removed 7 bases from V and 5 bases from J, with 14 bases in between. CDR1 and CDR2 from the germline V gene are MNHEY and SMNVEV (reference sequence). CDR3 in amino acids: CASIPPGRETQYF. The CDR3 nucleotides are TGTGCCAGCATCCCCCCAGGCCGGGAGACCCAGTACTTC.

The table lists this clonotype with many counts. This rearrangement joins TRBV10-1 to TRBJ2-5; D call uncertain. Germline V CDR1 and CDR2: WNHNN, SYGVQD (reference sequence). Trimming took 3 bases from V and 0 from J, leaving 8 bases between them. The CDR3 contains 14 residues. The CDR3 region is CASSDRLDQETQYF. CDR3 sequence (DNA): TGCGCCAGCAGTGATAGGTTGGACCAAGAGACCCAGTACTTC.

At least ten counts were recorded for this clonotype. This sequence joins TRBV12-3 or TRBV12-4 and TRBJ2-2; tentative D call: TRBD1 (5 bases). This CDR3 is 14 amino acids long. With 10 bases removed from V and 3 bases from J, the gap between germline ends came to 15 bases. The CDR3 coding sequence is TGTGCCAACATACCGGACACCTACACCGGGGAGCTGTTTTTT. It is translated as CANIPDTYTGELFF.

This clonotype was counted ten times or more. The chain is built from TRBV7-8 and TRBJ1-1; D unresolved. V lost 4 bases to trimming and J lost 4 bases, with 10 bases between them. Germline values: CDR1 SGHVS, CDR2 FQNEAQ. This CDR3 has 13 residues. CDR3 sequence: CASSYGRFTEAFF. CDR3 DNA: TGTGCCAGCAGCTACGGCAGGTTCACTGAAGCTTTCTTT.

This clonotype was picked up a small number of times. The rearrangement uses TRBV11-2 and TRBJ2-5; the match to TRBD2 covers 9 bases. The V and J ends lost 2 bases and 2 bases, in that order; junction bases with no gene match: 3. The CDR3 is 15 residues long. Germline loops: CDR1 SGHAT, CDR2 FQNNGV. CDR3 sequence reads: CASSLSAGGQETQYF. For the CDR3, the DNA is TGTGCCAGCAGCTTATCAGCGGGGGGACAAGAGACCCAGTACTTC.

This clonotype appeared many times. CDR3 DNA sequence: TGTGCCAGCGGGGACTGGGGAGGCACCTTC. Translation: CASGDWGGTF. The chain recombines TRBV6-1 with TRBJ1-2; D is possibly TRBD1 (5 bases). Deletions cut 8 bases from V and 13 bases from J, with 14 bases between. The CDR3 covers 10 residues. CDR1 is MNHNS, CDR2 SASEGT, per germline.